Listed here are 9 T cell receptor beta chains from one sample, sequenced in a study of cytomegalovirus exposure and HLA in healthy donors. PCR primers comprised 60 Vbeta and 13 Jbeta primers. TCRdb keeps only in-frame clones here, not all; method: immunoSEQ multiplex PCR. The sample has some 130,000 clones; roughly 72% are singletons. The specimen sequenced was PBMCs. These receptors were obtained from a male donor in good health and CMV-seronegative.

This clone was recorded only once. The gene calls are TRBV25-1 and TRBJ1-1; D is ambiguous. The CDR3 loop spans 11 amino acids. Per the germline V gene, CDR1 is MGHDK and CDR2 is SYGVNS. V lost 4 bases, J lost 10 bases, and 10 bases lay in between. The CDR3 protein is CASSGGAGAFF. DNA for the CDR3: TGTGCCAGCAGTGGAGGAGCGGGAGCTTTCTTT.

The chain has TRBV27 and TRBJ2-7; 12 bases are a match to TRBD2. Germline CDR1 reads MNHEY; CDR2 reads SMNVEV (reference sequence). Trimming removed 5 bases from V and 4 bases from J; junction bases left unmatched: 12. The CDR3 has 17 amino acids. The CDR3 DNA reads TGTGCCAGCAGTCCATCTAGCGGGGGGGGATCATTATACGAGCAGTACTTC. As protein: CASSPSSGGGSLYEQYF.

This clone was found once. The rearrangement joins TRBV29-1 to TRBJ1-2; 8 nucleotides match TRBD1. The CDR3 contains 15 residues. CDR1 and CDR2 from the germline V gene are SQVTM and ANQGSEA. With 6 bases clipped from V and 5 bases from J, the junction kept 14 bases outside the gene matches. The CDR3: CSVLGTGEDFYGYTF. In DNA form, the CDR3 reads TGCAGCGTCCTAGGGACAGGAGAGGACTTTTATGGCTACACCTTC. The full variable domain, its missing parts supplied by reference TRBV29-1 and TRBJ1-2, is SAVISQKPSRDICQRGTSLTIQCQVDSQVTMMFWYRQQPGQSLTLIATANQGSEATYESGFVIDKFPISRPNLTFSTLTVSNMSPEDSSIYLCSVLGTGEDFYGYTFGSGTRLTVV.

This chain connects TRBV11-2 to TRBJ1-1; 10 bases align to TRBD1. V lost 6 bases to trimming and J lost 5 bases; unmatched junction nucleotides: 9. Germline values: CDR1 SGHAT, CDR2 FQNNGV. The CDR3 spans 15 residues. CDR3 region: CASRETGGKGTEAFF. CDR3 in DNA: TGTGCCAGCAGGGAGACAGGGGGCAAAGGAACTGAAGCTTTCTTT.

The chain links TRBV28 to TRBJ2-5, with TRBD2 identical over 9 bases. Trimming at V came to 5 bases and at J to 5 bases, leaving 6 bases not matched to a gene. The CDR3 runs 14 residues. Germline loops: CDR1 MDHEN, CDR2 SYDVKM. The CDR3 spells CASSRGGAGETQYF. The CDR3 nucleotides read TGTGCCAGCAGTCGCGGGGGGGCAGGCGAGACCCAGTACTTC.

Regarding this clone: The junction shows a germline mismatch at one end, possibly a read error. Other DNA sequences from this sample encode an identical CDR3 as well. The chain uses TRBV10-3 and TRBJ1-5; D remains ambiguous. Germline-derived CDR1 and CDR2 are ENHRY and SYGVKD. The CDR3 runs to 15 residues. The CDR3: CAISDPELGSQPQHF. The DNA of the CDR3 is TGTGCCATCAGTGACCCGGAGTTGGGTAGTCAGCCTCAGCATTTT.

This sequence joins TRBV13 and TRBJ1-1; the match to TRBD1 covers 10 bases. CDR1 and CDR2 (germline): PRHDT, FYEKMQ (reference sequence). Losses at the gene ends were 4 bases for V and 0 bases for J; bases not matched to a gene: 5. This CDR3 spans 16 amino acids. CDR3 loop: CASSSPGQGLNTEAFF. The CDR3 DNA reads TGTGCCAGCAGCTCCCCGGGACAGGGGCTGAACACTGAAGCTTTCTTT.

The J gene is TRBJ1-1, the V gene TRBV7-8; 10 bases match TRBD1. V shed 1 base, J shed 1 base, and the junction held 6 bases outside the gene matches. The CDR3 spans 17 residues. Germline values: CDR1 SGHVS, CDR2 FQNEAQ. The CDR3 DNA is TGTGCCAGCAGCTTAGTTTGGACAGGGGGGGGGAACACTGAAGCTTTCTTT. Amino acid sequence: CASSLVWTGGGNTEAFF.

A single count supports this clone. Germline is not matched at one junction end, which may reflect a read error. This chain uses TRBV7-9 with TRBJ2-3; TRBD2 matches at 9 bases. The CDR3 runs 15 residues. Per germline, CDR1 SEHNR and CDR2 FQNEAQ (reference sequence). CDR3 nucleotides: TGTTCCAGCAGCCATCAGCGGGGGGTCACAGATACGCAGTATTTT. It yields the protein CSSSHQRGVTDTQYF.